This T cell receptor (beta chain) comes out of a study of blood T cell repertoires in COVID-19. The overall study: The samples span acute and convalescent COVID-19 from the United States, Italy and Spain. In each case, the material was cDNA or gDNA derived from T cells, B-cell-depleted T cells, or PBMCs.

V lost 3 bases and J lost 2; bases outside the gene matches: 4. The CDR3 covers 15 residues. CDR1 is SGHDN, CDR2 FVKESK, per germline. In the authors' methods: Amplification of reference gene primers was used by the study to estimate nucleated cell counts. Libraries were prepared by immunoSEQ multiplex PCR; TCRdb keeps only in-frame clonotypes and omits some of them. The V and J calls and clone size were taken over from that table, and D and trimming were inferred from the DNA. The table has 200,000 to 250,000 clones, about 82% seen once. Specimen: peripheral blood. The sequence derives from a woman in her fifties or sixties with active or convalescent COVID-19. The rearrangement links TRBV14 to TRBJ2-3; 8 bases map to TRBD2. The CDR3 spells CASSHRREDTDTQYF. CDR3 sequence (DNA): TGTGCCAGCAGCCACCGGCGGGAGGACACAGATACGCAGTATTTT. The variable domain in full, completed from reference TRBV14 and TRBJ2-3, reads EAGVTQFPSHSVIEKGQTVTLRCDPISGHDNLYWYRRVMGKEIKFLLHFVKESKQDESGMPNNRFLAERTGGTYSTLKVQPAELEDSGVYFCASSHRREDTDTQYFGPGTRLTVL.